Presented here are 12 T cell receptor beta chains from one specimen sequenced in a study of T-cell reconstitution after alpha-beta-depleted transplantation in children. Study-level points and caveats: T-cell counts and diversity were attributed mostly to newly produced T cells one year after transplant.

These receptors' antigens are unknown. Unique molecular identifiers were incorporated when the TCRbeta library was constructed. MiXCR, applied by TCRdb to the PCR reads, yields one record per CDR3 protein. This table has a few hundred thousand distinct CDR3 sequences, almost 8% appearing once. The source was peripheral blood, collected 360 days after TCRalphabeta/CD19-depleted stem cell transplant. The source of these receptors is a female patient aged 2 to 10 who had a stem cell transplant for Fanconi anemia, so the T cells may come from the graft donor.

The chain combines TRBV30 with TRBJ1-2; D uncertain. V lost 5 bases and J lost 7, with 8 bases in between. The germline gives CDR1 GTSNPN, CDR2 SVGIG (reference sequence). There are 10 residues in the CDR3. The CDR3 reads CAWDRSGYTF. CDR3 sequence (DNA): TGTGCCTGGGACCGAAGTGGCTACACCTTC.

The CDR3 DNA is TGTGCCAGCAGCCCCGGCCGCCTTTGCGGAGCTTTCTTT. Translation: CASSPGRLCGAFF. J is TRBJ1-1 and V is TRBV4-2; D gene ambiguous. The CDR3 spans 13 residues. Germline CDR1 LGHNA, CDR2 YNFKEQ. Trimming cost V 4 bases and J 10 bases, with 16 bases left between them.

Many counts were recorded for this clonotype. This chain uses TRBV7-3 with TRBJ2-5; perhaps TRBD2 as D (6 bases). The CDR3 covers 16 residues. Looked up from germline, CDR1 is SGHTA and CDR2 is FQGTGA. V shed 4 bases and J shed 2 bases, with 17 bases lying between them. The CDR3 here is CASSSPGLSSQETQYF. The DNA of the CDR3 is TGTGCCAGCAGCTCCCCGGGACTCTCCTCTCAAGAGACCCAGTACTTC.

The V call is TRBV7-2, the J call TRBJ2-7; TRBD2 agrees at 9 bases. The CDR3 length is 17 residues. From germline, CDR1 is SGHTA and CDR2 FQGNSA. Trimming at V came to 5 bases and at J to 4 bases, leaving 15 bases not matched to a gene. The CDR3 nucleotides are TGTGCCAGCAGCCTGGGACTAGCAATAAGAGGGGTGTACGAGCAGTACTTC. Encoded protein: CASSLGLAIRGVYEQYF.

This clonotype has a single count. This rearrangement joins TRBV28 to TRBJ1-1, with TRBD1 matching 7 bases. Germline assignment: CDR1 MDHEN and CDR2 SYDVKM. V was clipped by 7 bases and J by 0 bases; unmatched bases: 8. The length of the CDR3 is 15 residues. The CDR3 loop is CASTAPGQLNTEAFF. As DNA, the CDR3 is TGTGCCAGCACCGCACCGGGACAGCTGAACACTGAAGCTTTCTTT.

This clonotype was detected a few times. This sequence joins TRBV2 and TRBJ2-7, with unresolved D. Germline CDR1 SNHLY, CDR2 FYNNEI. V was cut by 4 bases and J by 7 bases, with 14 bases left in between. The length of the CDR3 is 13 residues. Here the CDR3 DNA reads TGTGCCAGCAGTGGGACGGCGTGGGGTGAGCAGTACGTC. Translated, it gives CASSGTAWGEQYV.

This clonotype was observed a handful of times. This sequence joins TRBV3-1 and TRBJ2-2; D ambiguous. V lost 5 bases to trimming and J lost 7 bases, with 8 bases between them. This CDR3 spans 12 amino acids. CDR1 is LGHDT and CDR2 is YNNKEL in the germline V gene (reference sequence). Written as DNA, the CDR3 is TGTGCCAGCAGCTCAAGTTACGGGGAGCTGTTTTTT. Protein sequence: CASSSSYGELFF.

The chain joins TRBV11-2 to TRBJ2-7, with TRBD1 matching over 10 bases. The junction had 7 bases not matched to a gene; V was cut back by 5 bases and J by 0 bases. The CDR3 is 16 amino acids. Per germline, CDR1 SGHAT and CDR2 FQNNGV. The CDR3 reads CASSRDRGLSSYEQYF. The CDR3 coding sequence is TGTGCCAGCAGCCGAGACAGGGGGCTTAGCTCCTACGAGCAGTACTTC.

The J gene is TRBJ2-5, the V gene TRBV4-2; 7 nucleotides align to TRBD1. Unmatched junction bases numbered 16, after V lost 2 bases and J lost 1 base. Looked up from germline, CDR1 is LGHNA and CDR2 is YNFKEQ. This CDR3 spans 19 amino acids. This chain's CDR3 is CASSQSGDSFDRAQETQYF. For the CDR3, the DNA is TGTGCCAGCAGCCAATCGGGCGACTCGTTTGACAGGGCCCAAGAGACCCAGTACTTC.

This clonotype showed up just a few times. This chain uses TRBV20-1 with TRBJ1-5; TRBD1 is a possible D gene (6 bases). Germline values: CDR1 DFQATT, CDR2 SNEGSKA (reference sequence). The germline V and J ends were trimmed by 4 bases and 5 bases, with 15 bases remaining between them. The CDR3 is 14 amino acids. In DNA form, the CDR3 reads TGCAGTGCTACTTTGCACAGGGAGTATCAGCCCCAGCATTTT. Its protein is CSATLHREYQPQHF.

This clonotype was observed many times. The chain employs TRBV15 and TRBJ1-3; D may be TRBD1 (6 bases). The ends were cut back, 0 bases at V and 3 bases at J, with 12 bases in the middle. Germline loops: CDR1 LNHNV, CDR2 YYDKDF (reference sequence). This CDR3 has 16 amino acids. In nucleotides, the CDR3 is TGTGCCACCAGCAGAGATCCACGGACAGATGGAAACACCATATATTTT. This codes for CATSRDPRTDGNTIYF.

In this sample, this clonotype turned up many times. This sequence joins TRBV10-1 and TRBJ2-7; D unclear. The length of the CDR3 is 13 residues. CDR1 WNHNN and CDR2 SYGVQD come from the germline V gene (reference sequence). Trimming left V 3 bases short and J 3 bases short, with 9 bases between. The CDR3 loop reads CASSEAPRYEQYF. Here the CDR3 DNA reads TGCGCCAGCAGTGAAGCCCCCCGCTACGAGCAGTACTTC.